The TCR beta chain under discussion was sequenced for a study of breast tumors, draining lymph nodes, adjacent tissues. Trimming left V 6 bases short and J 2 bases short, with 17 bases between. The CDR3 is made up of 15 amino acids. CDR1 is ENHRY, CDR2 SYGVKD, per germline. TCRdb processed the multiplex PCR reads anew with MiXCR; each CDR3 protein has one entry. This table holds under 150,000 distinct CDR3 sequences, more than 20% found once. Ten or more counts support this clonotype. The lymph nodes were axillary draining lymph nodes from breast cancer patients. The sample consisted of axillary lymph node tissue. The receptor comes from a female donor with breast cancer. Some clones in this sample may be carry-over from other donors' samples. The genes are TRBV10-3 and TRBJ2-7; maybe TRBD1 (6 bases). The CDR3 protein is CAISTQGQKAYEQYF. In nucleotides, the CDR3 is TGTGCCATCAGCACCCAAGGACAGAAGGCCTACGAGCAGTACTTC.